These 27 T cell receptor beta chains originate from one sample sequenced in a study of somatic mutations in cytotoxic T cells in rheumatoid arthritis. Profiling relied on immunoSEQ multiplex PCR, and the TCRdb table lists in-frame clones only, not all of them. The data show approximately 20,000 clones, 85% seen once. The sample consisted of CD8+ T cells sorted from blood. These receptors all stem from a woman between 40 and 55 years old with rheumatoid arthritis.

This chain links TRBV7-6 with TRBJ2-7; 9 bases are shared with TRBD2. The CDR3 consists of 16 residues. With V trimmed by 1 base and J by 0 bases, 4 bases remained unmatched. Germline CDR1 reads SGHVS; CDR2 reads FNYEAQ. CDR3 residues: CASSLGGGDSSYEQYF. The CDR3 DNA follows: TGTGCCAGCAGCTTAGGCGGGGGGGATAGCTCCTACGAGCAGTACTTC.

The chain employs TRBV7-3 and TRBJ1-1; TRBD1 agrees at 9 bases. With V trimmed by 4 bases and J by 1 base, 4 bases remained unmatched. The CDR3 length is 15 residues. Germline-derived CDR1 and CDR2 are SGHTA and FQGTGA. The CDR3: CASSSGQGPNTEAFF. The DNA for the CDR3 is TGTGCCAGCAGCTCGGGACAGGGACCGAACACTGAAGCTTTCTTT.

J is TRBJ2-7 and V is TRBV10-3; 9 bases agree with TRBD1. Germline CDR1 is ENHRY and CDR2 is SYGVKD. Trimming at V came to 3 bases and at J to 6 bases, leaving 12 bases not matched to a gene. This CDR3 has 16 amino acids. The CDR3 DNA reads TGTGCCATCAGTGATCAACAGGGGGCGTCTTTCTTCGAGCAGTACTTC. This sequence encodes CAISDQQGASFFEQYF.

This chain connects TRBV19 to TRBJ1-2, with D maybe TRBD1 (6 bases). Germline CDR1 LNHDA, CDR2 SQIVND (reference sequence). The CDR3 has 11 residues. Between the trimmed V and J ends, which lost 11 bases and 5 bases, there was a span of 12 bases. The DNA of the CDR3 is TGTGCCGGGAGGGGGACTTATGGCTACACCTTC. Amino acid sequence: CAGRGTYGYTF.

Only one count was recorded for this clone. J is TRBJ2-2 and V is TRBV11-2; no reliable D call. Germline-derived CDR1 and CDR2 are SGHAT and FQNNGV. CDR3 size: 14 residues. V was pared by 1 base and J by 5 bases, with 8 bases between. DNA for the CDR3: TGTGCCAGCAGCTTAGGAGGTGGGACCGGGGAGCTGTTTTTT. Translated: CASSLGGGTGELFF.

The chain uses TRBV7-9 and TRBJ2-5, with D possibly matching TRBD1 (6 bases). The CDR3 consists of 16 residues. V gave up 6 bases and J gave up 5 bases, with 22 bases separating them. Per germline, CDR1 SEHNR and CDR2 FQNEAQ (reference sequence). The CDR3 region is CASRHPGDGSRETQYF. The CDR3 DNA sequence: TGTGCCAGCAGACATCCAGGGGATGGGAGTCGGGAGACCCAGTACTTC. Combining the CDR3 with reference TRBV7-9 and TRBJ2-5 gives the whole variable domain DTGVSQNPRHKITKRGQNVTFRCDPISEHNRLYWYRQTLGQGPEFLTYFQNEAQLEKSRLLSDRFSAERPKGSFSTLEIQRTEQGDSAMYLCASRHPGDGSRETQYFGPGTRLLVL.

This clone was picked up one time. The chain combines TRBV6-5 with TRBJ2-1; D is possibly TRBD2 (6 bases). CDR1 MNHEY and CDR2 SVGAGI come from the germline V gene. With 2 bases removed from V and 2 bases from J, the gap between germline ends came to 10 bases. This CDR3 has 15 residues. This CDR3 reads CASSYGIAAYNEQFF. CDR3 nucleotides: TGTGCCAGCAGTTACGGAATAGCGGCCTACAATGAGCAGTTCTTC.

V and J are TRBV12-5 and TRBJ2-5, with 8 bases that match TRBD2. The CDR3 spans 18 residues. CDR1 and CDR2 from the germline V gene are LGHNT and FRNRAP. Losses at the gene ends were 1 base for V and 5 bases for J; bases not matched to a gene: 15. The CDR3 loop is CASGLALSAGGGPETQYF. For the CDR3, the DNA is TGTGCTAGTGGTTTGGCACTATCGGCCGGGGGGGGCCCGGAGACCCAGTACTTC.

The chain carries TRBV7-2 and TRBJ2-7; D is undetermined. Germline loops: CDR1 SGHTA, CDR2 FQGNSA. V gave up 3 bases and J gave up 2 bases, with 8 bases separating them. The CDR3 sequence is 13 residues long. CDR3 protein: CASSFASAYEQYF. CDR3 DNA: TGTGCCAGCAGCTTCGCCAGCGCCTACGAGCAGTACTTC.

The table lists this clone with a count of one. The V and J genes are TRBV2 and TRBJ2-1, with 10 nucleotides matching TRBD2. The CDR3 is 15 residues long. V lost 1 base, J lost 10 bases, and 7 bases stayed unmatched. Germline V gene data show CDR1 as SNHLY and CDR2 as FYNNEI. The CDR3: CASSEVGTSAGEQFF. In DNA, the CDR3 is TGTGCCAGCAGTGAAGTGGGGACTAGCGCAGGAGAGCAGTTCTTC.

In this sample, this clone turned up a few times. This chain links TRBV30 with TRBJ2-7, with a weak D call TRBD1 (5 bases). Trimming left V 1 base short and J 6 bases short, with 13 bases between. The V gene's germline CDR1 is GTSNPN and CDR2 SVGIG (reference sequence). The CDR3 consists of 13 residues. The CDR3 spells CAWSDLGPIEQYF. CDR3 sequence (DNA): TGTGCCTGGAGTGATTTGGGGCCAATCGAGCAGTACTTC.

The V and J genes are TRBV4-2 and TRBJ2-5; D remains ambiguous. The germline V and J ends were trimmed by 3 bases and 4 bases, with 9 bases remaining between them. The germline V gene has CDR1 LGHNA and CDR2 YNFKEQ. CDR3 length equals 13 residues. The CDR3 is CASSHQSGETQYF. The CDR3 nucleotides are TGTGCCAGCAGCCATCAATCGGGAGAGACCCAGTACTTC.

V and J are TRBV11-2 and TRBJ1-1, with 8 bases that match TRBD1. Germline values: CDR1 SGHAT, CDR2 FQNNGV. The CDR3 contains 13 residues. V lost 4 bases to trimming and J lost 4 bases; unmatched junction nucleotides: 2. CDR3 loop: CASSYTGGTEAFF. CDR3 DNA: TGTGCCAGCAGCTATACAGGGGGCACTGAAGCTTTCTTT.

The chain recombines TRBV4-1 with TRBJ2-3; 7 nucleotides align to TRBD2. Germline loops: CDR1 MGHRA, CDR2 YSYEKL. The CDR3 extends over 18 amino acids. With 1 base clipped from V and 0 bases from J, the junction kept 10 bases outside the gene matches. The DNA of the CDR3 is TGCGCCAGCAGCCAAGTAGTCGGTAGCGGGCCTAGCACAGATACGCAGTATTTT. It specifies CASSQVVGSGPSTDTQYF.

The chain combines TRBV4-2 with TRBJ2-7, with 8 bases lining up with TRBD2. The J segment lost 1 base and the V segment lost 4 bases, leaving 3 bases of the junction unmatched. The germline V gene has CDR1 LGHNA and CDR2 YNFKEQ. The CDR3 loop spans 14 amino acids. In DNA, the CDR3 is TGTGCCAGCAGCCCGGGAGGGGTTTCCTACGAGCAGTACTTC. Protein sequence: CASSPGGVSYEQYF.

The chain uses TRBV5-1 and TRBJ2-7; D possibly corresponds to TRBD2 (6 bases). Germline-derived CDR1 and CDR2 are SGHRS and YFSETQ. V was shortened by 0 bases and J by 1 base, with 11 bases between the two germline ends. The CDR3 totals 15 residues. In nucleotides, the CDR3 is TGCGCCAGCAGCTTGGATCCCGGGACTTCCTACGAGCAGTACTTC. Protein: CASSLDPGTSYEQYF. The full variable domain, with the rest looked up from reference TRBV5-1 and TRBJ2-7, is KAGVTQTPRYLIKTRGQQVTLSCSPISGHRSVSWYQQTPGQGLQFLFEYFSETQRNKGNFPGRFSGRQFSNSRSEMNVSTLELGDSALYLCASSLDPGTSYEQYFGPGTRLTVT.

The rearrangement uses TRBV11-3 and TRBJ2-7; 9 nucleotides align to TRBD1. The V gene end was trimmed by 7 bases and the J gene end by 5 bases; junction bases not matched to a gene: 9. The CDR3 consists of 14 residues. Germline lookup yields CDR1 SGHNT and CDR2 YENEEA. CDR3 coding DNA: TGTGCCAGCACCCCTAGGGACAGGGAGGACGAGCAGTACTTC. Translating gives CASTPRDREDEQYF.

J is TRBJ1-2 and V is TRBV4-1; 8 nucleotides agree with TRBD1. Losses at the gene ends were 3 bases for V and 4 bases for J; bases not matched to a gene: 7. The CDR3 is 15 amino acids. Per the germline V gene, CDR1 is MGHRA and CDR2 is YSYEKL. The CDR3 nucleotides are TGCGCCAGCAGCCAGATAGACAGGGGCGGCTATGGCTACACCTTC. Its protein product is CASSQIDRGGYGYTF.

The chain employs TRBV25-1 and TRBJ1-4; D is uncertain. Germline-derived CDR1 and CDR2 are MGHDK and SYGVNS. The V end was cut by 3 bases, the J end by 5 bases, with 16 bases between. The CDR3 loop spans 16 amino acids. The CDR3 sequence: CASSDISVAGNEKLFF. The CDR3 nucleotides are TGTGCCAGCAGTGATATATCAGTAGCGGGAAATGAAAAACTGTTTTTT.

This chain uses TRBV7-8 with TRBJ2-7; 12 nucleotides line up with TRBD2. The V segment lost 0 bases and the J segment 0 bases; nucleotides outside the gene matches: 9. There are 19 residues in the CDR3. Germline CDR1 is SGHVS and CDR2 is FQNEAQ. CDR3 sequence reads: CASSLAGLAGRRISYEQYF. The CDR3 DNA is TGTGCCAGCAGCTTAGCCGGACTAGCGGGAAGGCGGATCTCCTACGAGCAGTACTTC.

The J gene is TRBJ2-3, the V gene TRBV9; 10 nucleotides agree with TRBD2. V lost 4 bases to trimming and J lost 1 base; unmatched junction nucleotides: 9. Germline assignment: CDR1 SGDLS and CDR2 YYNGEE. The CDR3 contains 17 residues. The CDR3 is CASSLLAGEGGTDTQYF. In DNA, the CDR3 is TGTGCCAGCAGCTTGCTAGCGGGAGAAGGAGGCACAGATACGCAGTATTTT.

The chain combines TRBV27 with TRBJ2-1, with D perhaps matching TRBD2 (6 bases). The germline gives CDR1 MNHEY, CDR2 SMNVEV (reference sequence). Trimming took off 3 bases at V and 4 bases at J, with 16 bases between the two ends. The CDR3 contains 16 residues. This chain's CDR3 is CASSLGLTPLYNEQFF. The CDR3 DNA reads TGTGCCAGCAGTTTGGGACTCACGCCCCTTTACAATGAGCAGTTCTTC.

In its sample, this clone was seen once. The chain combines TRBV7-9 with TRBJ1-3, with D possibly matching TRBD1 (6 bases). Germline V gene data show CDR1 as SEHNR and CDR2 as FQNEAQ (reference sequence). CDR3 length: 16 amino acids. Trimming removed 6 bases from V and 3 bases from J, with 18 bases in between. CDR3 in DNA: TGTGCCAGCAGAACTCTACAGGGTCTAGTTGGAAACACCATATATTTT. This sequence encodes CASRTLQGLVGNTIYF.

This chain joins TRBV28 and TRBJ2-1; TRBD1 agrees at 8 bases. This CDR3 has 17 amino acids. V shed 2 bases and J 2 bases; nucleotides not matched to a gene: 8. The germline V gene encodes CDR1 MDHEN and CDR2 SYDVKM. CDR3 protein: CASSLIFLGQAYNEQFF. In DNA form, the CDR3 reads TGTGCCAGCAGTTTAATCTTTTTGGGACAGGCCTACAATGAGCAGTTCTTC.

The chain carries TRBV5-1 and TRBJ2-1; weak D call: TRBD2 (5 bases). This CDR3 has 13 amino acids. Germline-derived CDR1 and CDR2 are SGHRS and YFSETQ. With 6 bases removed from V and 3 bases from J, the gap between germline ends came to 10 bases. CDR3 loop: CASNHDYYNEQFF. CDR3 bases: TGCGCCAGCAACCATGACTACTACAATGAGCAGTTCTTC.

This chain connects TRBV7-9 to TRBJ1-1; 7 bases match TRBD1. This CDR3 comprises 14 residues. The J segment lost 2 bases and the V segment lost 5 bases, leaving 5 bases of the junction unmatched. Germline CDR1 is SEHNR and CDR2 is FQNEAQ (reference sequence). The CDR3, as DNA: TGTGCCAGCAGCCCTTGGGACAGCAACACTGAAGCTTTCTTT. Translation: CASSPWDSNTEAFF.

This chain uses TRBV5-1 with TRBJ2-1, with 11 bases aligning to TRBD2. CDR3 length: 16 residues. Germline V gene lookup returns CDR1 SGHRS and CDR2 YFSETQ. V shed 4 bases and J 7 bases; nucleotides not matched to a gene: 10. The CDR3: CASSILAGGGSNEQFF. DNA of the CDR3: TGCGCCAGCAGCATCCTAGCGGGAGGAGGGTCTAATGAGCAGTTCTTC.